A single sample gave rise to the 19 T cell receptor beta chains below, sequenced in a study of OX40 agonist ivuxolimab in advanced cancers. Using immunoSEQ multiplex PCR, the repertoire was profiled, and TCRdb retains in-frame clones only, with some absent. The sample carries nearly 60,000 clones, 80% to 90% recorded once. The sequences come from CD4+ or CD8+ T cells sorted from blood, collected in a trial of the OX40 agonist ivuxolimab. Receptors were obtained from an adult with an advanced solid tumor such as melanoma, head and neck, liver or kidney cancer.

This clone appeared once. This chain connects TRBV9 to TRBJ2-5; no clear D. V shed 1 base and J shed 6 bases, with 10 bases lying between them. From germline, CDR1 is SGDLS and CDR2 YYNGEE. This CDR3 is 13 amino acids long. The CDR3 sequence is CASSVSQRQTQYF. CDR3 coding DNA: TGTGCCAGCAGCGTATCACAGAGGCAGACCCAGTACTTC.

The chain couples TRBV18 to TRBJ1-1, with D uncertain. The CDR3 totals 13 residues. Trimming took off 1 base at V and 5 bases at J, with 8 bases between the two ends. From germline, CDR1 is KGHSH and CDR2 LQKENI. The CDR3 DNA reads as TGTGCCAGCTCACCACAGGGTAGGACTGAAGCTTTCTTT. Translating it yields CASSPQGRTEAFF.

This clone was recorded once. This chain connects TRBV18 to TRBJ2-6; no firm D call. The length of the CDR3 is 18 residues. V gave up 6 bases and J gave up 0 bases, with 18 bases separating them. CDR1 is KGHSH and CDR2 is LQKENI in the germline V gene. The CDR3 region has the DNA TGTGCCAGCTCCCCCGGACCCCAAAGAGACTCTGGGGCCAACGTCCTGACTTTC. It encodes CASSPGPQRDSGANVLTF.

This chain uses TRBV27 with TRBJ2-7; D not certain. The CDR3 consists of 13 residues. Trimming took 5 bases from V and 5 from J, leaving 13 bases between them. Germline V gives CDR1 MNHEY, CDR2 SMNVEV (reference sequence). The CDR3 nucleotides are TGTGCCAGCAGTCTTTCGTATGGGAACGAGCAGTACTTC. Protein sequence: CASSLSYGNEQYF.

The V and J genes are TRBV18 and TRBJ2-7; TRBD2 aligns across 8 bases. The trim removed 6 bases at V and 6 bases at J, leaving 7 bases unmatched. Per the germline V gene, CDR1 is KGHSH and CDR2 is LQKENI. The CDR3 consists of 13 residues. The CDR3 region is CASSTGGAGEQYF. For the CDR3, the DNA is TGTGCCAGCTCCACCGGGGGGGCTGGCGAGCAGTACTTC. Complete variable domain (other parts from reference TRBV18 and TRBJ2-7): NAGVMQNPRHLVRRRGQEARLRCSPMKGHSHVYWYRQLPEEGLKFMVYLQKENIIDESGMPKERFSAEFPKEGPSILRIQQVVRGDSAAYFCASSTGGAGEQYFGPGTRLTVT.

The V gene is TRBV4-2, the J gene TRBJ2-7; a possible D gene is TRBD1 (6 bases). Germline V gene sequence: CDR1 LGHNA, CDR2 YNFKEQ. V was pared by 3 bases and J by 3 bases, with 12 bases between. There are 14 residues in the CDR3. CDR3 sequence (DNA): TGTGCCAGCAGCCAGCAACAGGGCATCTACGAGCAGTACTTC. This codes for CASSQQQGIYEQYF.

The gene calls are TRBV27 and TRBJ2-7; 9 bases are shared with TRBD1. This CDR3 region has 15 residues. Trimming took 6 bases from V and 5 from J; bases not matched to a gene: 11. The germline V gene has CDR1 MNHEY and CDR2 SMNVEV (reference sequence). The CDR3 coding sequence is TGTGCCAGCAGGCTCCGGATACAGGGGGCGGACGAGCAGTACTTC. Translation: CASRLRIQGADEQYF.

This clone has more than one count but fewer than ten. The chain links TRBV6-5 to TRBJ1-2, with 10 bases aligning to TRBD1. This CDR3 has 16 amino acids. Germline CDR1 reads MNHEY; CDR2 reads SVGAGI. Trimming took 2 bases from V and 3 from J; bases not matched to a gene: 6. The CDR3 loop is CASSYVRTGGHYGYTF. Here the CDR3 DNA reads TGTGCCAGCAGTTACGTTAGGACAGGGGGTCACTATGGCTACACCTTC.

The chain links TRBV30 to TRBJ1-1, with 7 bases aligning to TRBD1. With 2 bases clipped from V and 1 base from J, the junction kept 1 base outside the gene matches. Per the germline V gene, CDR1 is GTSNPN and CDR2 is SVGIG (reference sequence). The CDR3 totals 13 residues. Here the CDR3 reads CAWSRDRNTEAFF. In DNA form, the CDR3 reads TGTGCCTGGAGTAGGGACAGGAACACTGAAGCTTTCTTT.

The chain joins TRBV4-1 to TRBJ2-7; D gene ambiguous. The germline gives CDR1 MGHRA, CDR2 YSYEKL. V lost 0 bases and J 1 base, leaving 16 bases between the germline ends. CDR3 size: 17 residues. The CDR3 here is CASSQERWPAISYEQYF. The DNA of the CDR3 is TGCGCCAGCAGCCAAGAACGATGGCCAGCCATATCCTACGAGCAGTACTTC.

V gene TRBV19 combines with J gene TRBJ2-2; D is possibly TRBD1 or TRBD2 (5 bases each). This CDR3 contains 15 residues. Germline V gives CDR1 LNHDA, CDR2 SQIVND (reference sequence). The V end was cut by 4 bases, the J end by 3 bases, with 12 bases between. CDR3 bases: TGTGCCAGTAGTAGCAGGGAGTTAGACACCGGGGAGCTGTTTTTT. Translation gives CASSSRELDTGELFF.

The rearrangement uses TRBV14 and TRBJ2-1, with TRBD1 matching over 9 bases. CDR3 length equals 17 residues. V dropped 1 base and J dropped 1; count of bases not matched to a gene: 5. Germline CDR1 SGHDN, CDR2 FVKESK. The DNA for the CDR3 is TGTGCCAGCAGCCAAGTCGGGACAGGGAGATCCTACAATGAGCAGTTCTTC. This translates into CASSQVGTGRSYNEQFF.

This rearrangement joins TRBV4-2 to TRBJ2-7, with D uncertain. The CDR3 sequence is 15 residues long. The germline CDR1 and CDR2 sequences are LGHNA and YNFKEQ. V was shortened by 0 bases and J by 2 bases, with 11 bases between the two germline ends. CDR3 DNA sequence: TGTGCCAGCAGCCAAGATCCCACAAGGGCCTACGAGCAGTACTTC. Translation gives CASSQDPTRAYEQYF.

The rearrangement uses TRBV28 and TRBJ1-2, with D hard to call. The CDR3 is made up of 12 amino acids. V was clipped by 2 bases and J by 3 bases, with 4 bases between them. Germline lookup yields CDR1 MDHEN and CDR2 SYDVKM. The CDR3 reads CASSLTDYGYTF. CDR3 sequence (DNA): TGTGCCAGCAGTTTAACAGACTATGGCTACACCTTC.

This chain joins TRBV15 and TRBJ2-5; D might be TRBD1 or TRBD2, each matching 5 bases. The V gene's germline CDR1 is LNHNV and CDR2 YYDKDF (reference sequence). V was trimmed by 1 base and J by 5 bases, leaving 14 bases between them. This CDR3 is built from 15 residues. CDR3 DNA sequence: TGTGCCACCAGCAGAGGAGGGGCTATGGGGGAGACCCAGTACTTC. It translates to CATSRGGAMGETQYF. Full variable domain (remainder filled in from reference TRBV15 and TRBJ2-5): DAMVIQNPRYQVTQFGKPVTLSCSQTLNHNVMYWYQQKSSQAPKLLFHYYDKDFNNEADTPDNFQSRRPNTSFCFLDIRSPGLGDTAMYLCATSRGGAMGETQYFGPGTRLLVL.

Details on this clone: Other DNA sequences from this sample encode an identical CDR3 as well. The chain joins TRBV18 to TRBJ2-1; 16 nucleotides match TRBD2. CDR3 length: 16 residues. Losses at the gene ends were 3 bases for V and 7 bases for J; bases not matched to a gene: 3. CDR1 and CDR2 (germline): KGHSH, LQKENI. The DNA for the CDR3 is TGTGCCAGCTCACCGCCGGGACTAGCGGGAGGGAATGAGCAGTTCTTC. It codes for CASSPPGLAGGNEQFF.

The rearrangement joins TRBV11-2 to TRBJ2-1, with 13 nucleotides matching TRBD2. CDR1 and CDR2 from the germline V gene are SGHAT and FQNNGV. V shed 4 bases and J 8 bases; nucleotides not matched to a gene: 5. The CDR3 runs to 15 residues. The CDR3 spells CASSSGLAGSYEQFF. DNA for the CDR3: TGTGCCAGCAGCTCGGGACTAGCGGGATCGTATGAGCAGTTCTTC.

This sequence joins TRBV30 and TRBJ1-1, with D unclear. CDR1 and CDR2 from the germline V gene are GTSNPN and SVGIG (reference sequence). The CDR3 covers 13 residues. Trimming cost V 2 bases and J 5 bases, with 12 bases left between them. CDR3 in amino acids: CAWSSTTGTEAFF. DNA for the CDR3: TGTGCCTGGAGTTCCACGACGGGGACTGAAGCTTTCTTT.

The V call is TRBV5-5, the J call TRBJ2-1; TRBD2 matches at 10 bases. The CDR3 has 14 residues. The V segment lost 5 bases and the J segment 6 bases; nucleotides outside the gene matches: 5. CDR1 SGHKS and CDR2 YYEKEE come from the germline V gene (reference sequence). CDR3 sequence reads: CASSYGTSANEQFF. The CDR3 DNA sequence: TGTGCCAGCAGTTACGGGACTAGCGCCAATGAGCAGTTCTTC.